The entry below gives a single TCR beta chain sequence along with its context. Its antigen is currently unknown. TCRdb keeps only in-frame clones here, not all; method: immunoSEQ multiplex PCR. The table records some 51,000 clones, about 87% of them present only once. Germline assignment: CDR1 LNHNV and CDR2 YYDKDF (reference sequence). V gave up 5 bases and J gave up 0 bases; unmatched junction bases: 6. This CDR3 has 15 amino acids. The sample comes from a study of OX40 agonist ivuxolimab in advanced cancers. Study summary: Males comprised around four fifths of the group, whose mean age was approximately 60 years (range about 20 to 90). The study's findings and limits: No determination was made of the antigen specificity of the expanded peripheral T cells.

The chain carries TRBV15 and TRBJ2-7; 8 bases fit TRBD2. The material sequenced was CD4+ or CD8+ T cells sorted from blood, taken in a trial of the OX40 agonist ivuxolimab. The clonotype comes from an adult with an advanced solid tumor such as melanoma, head and neck, liver or kidney cancer. CDR3 sequence (DNA): TGTGCCACCAGCGCGACTAGCGCAACCTCCTACGAGCAGTACTTC. Translating gives CATSATSATSYEQYF.